This T cell receptor beta chain was profiled in a study of T cell responses to AZD1222 COVID-19 vaccine. General study findings and limits: It was only a handful of AZD1222 recipients who were seropositive at baseline.

V was pared by 5 bases and J by 3 bases, with 2 bases of the junction left unmatched. The CDR3 is made up of 13 amino acids. Produced via immunoSEQ multiplex PCR; TCRdb's table is partial and in-frame only. This sample has fewer than 150,000 clones; roughly nine tenths occur once, and the top ten carry 8% to 10%. For this clone: Its target is unknown. This CDR3 is also generated by other DNA sequences in the sample.

This chain connects TRBV12-3 or TRBV12-4 to TRBJ1-2; 8 bases align to TRBD1. The starting material was peripheral blood, obtained 28 days after the second AZD1222 dose. The sequence was obtained from an adult who received the AZD1222 COVID-19 vaccine. The CDR3 DNA sequence: TGTGCCAGCAGTCCACAGGGGGACTATGGCTACACCTTC. This sequence encodes CASSPQGDYGYTF.